Listed below are T cell receptor beta chains from one sample, sequenced in a study of T cells after yellow fever vaccination. TCRdb analysed the 5' RACE reads with MiXCR anew, one entry per CDR3 protein. This table has under 600,000 distinct CDR3 sequences, around an eighth appearing once. This specimen consisted of PBMCs, obtained on the day of the yellow fever booster vaccination. The receptors were sampled from a man younger than 40 who received the YFV17D yellow fever vaccine. Each CDR3 is given with its conserved first and last residue. Fields, in order: V gene, J gene, clone size, CDR3 length, D gene, CDR3 protein, CDR3 DNA. A D gene is named only where the DNA matches it firmly. The size field is filled for only some rows; it gives once, few, many or a size class.

>TRBV19|TRBJ1-3|.|15|.
CASSIATISGNTIYF
TGTGCCAGTAGTATTGCGACAATCTCTGGAAACACCATATATTTT
>TRBV21-1|TRBJ2-1|many|16|.
CASSMRIGGGGNEQFF
TGTGCCAGCAGCATGAGGATAGGGGGGGGTGGCAATGAGCAGTTCTTC
>TRBV21-1|TRBJ2-7|.|14|.
CASSKTGQAGEQYF
TGTGCCAGCAGCAAAACGGGACAGGCGGGCGAGCAGTACTTC
>TRBV20-1|TRBJ2-3|few|15|.
CSATRAEGGTDTQYF
TGCAGTGCTACCCGGGCGGAGGGGGGGACAGATACGCAGTATTTT
>TRBV7-2|TRBJ2-1|few|14|.
CASSTGGVYNEQFF
TGTGCCAGCAGCACCGGCGGGGTCTACAATGAGCAGTTCTTC
>TRBV30|TRBJ1-1|few|12|.
CATKTGNTEAFF
TGTGCCACAAAGACAGGAAACACTGAAGCTTTCTTT
>TRBV5-1|TRBJ2-1|.|16|TRBD2
CASSLELAGYLNEQFF
TGCGCCAGCAGCTTGGAGCTAGCGGGGTACCTCAATGAGCAGTTCTTC
>TRBV5-1|TRBJ2-2|.|15|TRBD2
CASSFSGERPGELFF
TGCGCCAGCAGCTTTAGCGGGGAACGACCCGGGGAGCTGTTTTTT
>TRBV5-1|TRBJ2-1|many|10|.
CASSFSEQFF
TGCGCCAGCAGCTTCAGTGAGCAGTTCTTC
>TRBV18|TRBJ2-1|few|15|.
CASSPGAGPNHEQFF
TGTGCCAGCTCACCTGGGGCAGGGCCGAACCATGAGCAGTTCTTC
>TRBV20-1|TRBJ2-1|.|14|TRBD2
CSATMRLGGNEQFF
TGCAGTGCTACTATGAGGCTCGGGGGGAATGAGCAGTTCTTC
>TRBV15|TRBJ2-7|many|16|TRBD2
CATSREREGLRNEQYF
TGTGCCACCAGCAGAGAGCGGGAGGGCCTTCGCAACGAGCAGTACTTC
>TRBV29-1|TRBJ1-2|few|11|.
CSADDRYGYTF
TGCAGCGCCGACGATCGTTATGGCTACACCTTC
>TRBV30|TRBJ2-1|few|15|.
CAWSIYPQQAPEQFF
TGTGCCTGGAGTATTTACCCGCAACAGGCGCCTGAGCAGTTCTTC
>TRBV27|TRBJ2-2|few|14|.
CASIGGTDTGELFF
TGTGCCAGCATTGGTGGGACTGACACCGGGGAGCTGTTTTTT
>TRBV10-3|TRBJ2-4|few|14|.
CAISEGGFGYIQYF
TGTGCCATCAGTGAAGGGGGGTTTGGGTACATTCAGTACTTC
>TRBV5-1|TRBJ2-7|few|13|.
CASTFRAGDEQYF
TGCGCCAGCACATTCAGAGCAGGGGACGAGCAGTACTTC